Shown below are 27 T cell receptor beta chains from a single sample sequenced in a study of T cells in tuberculosis. Generated by immunoSEQ multiplex PCR, the TCRdb table keeps only in-frame clones and is missing some. The table has under 50,000 clones, roughly 96% seen once; the top ten hold about 3.7%. Sequencing was performed on PBMCs. The receptors stem from a donor aged 10-29 years with latent tuberculosis or without tuberculosis infection.

This chain joins TRBV5-1 and TRBJ1-1, with 9 bases identical to TRBD1. The V segment lost 4 bases and the J segment 3 bases; nucleotides outside the gene matches: 4. CDR1 is SGHRS, CDR2 YFSETQ, per germline. This CDR3 spans 14 amino acids. The CDR3 DNA is TGCGCCAGCAGCGAAGGGACAGGGTACACTGAAGCTTTCTTT. Translation: CASSEGTGYTEAFF.

The chain carries TRBV30 and TRBJ1-1; 9 positions match TRBD1. CDR1 is GTSNPN and CDR2 is SVGIG in the germline V gene (reference sequence). The CDR3 is made up of 11 amino acids. V lost 7 bases and J lost 8; bases outside the gene matches: 5. This CDR3 is CASDRGTEAFF. The CDR3 region has the DNA TGTGCCTCGGACAGGGGAACCGAAGCTTTCTTT.

The chain is built from TRBV29-1 and TRBJ1-2; maybe TRBD1 (6 bases). Germline CDR1 reads SQVTM; CDR2 reads ANQGSEA. CDR3 length equals 13 residues. The V and J ends lost 7 bases and 2 bases respectively, with 14 bases between them. This CDR3 is CSAIQGSNYGYTF. The CDR3 DNA reads TGCAGCGCCATACAGGGATCAAACTATGGCTACACCTTC.

The chain is built from TRBV19 and TRBJ1-6; no firm D call. This CDR3 contains 13 residues. The germline V and J ends were trimmed by 6 bases and 7 bases, with 10 bases remaining between them. Per germline, CDR1 LNHDA and CDR2 SQIVND (reference sequence). CDR3 in DNA: TGTGCCAGTAGACCTGGGCTGAATTCACCCCTCCACTTT. This translates into CASRPGLNSPLHF.

The V call is TRBV6-1, the J call TRBJ2-7, with TRBD2 as a possible D gene (7 bases). V shed 6 bases and J shed 1 base, with 16 bases lying between them. Germline V gene data show CDR1 as MNHNS and CDR2 as SASEGT. This CDR3 has 15 amino acids. CDR3 loop: CASSPRGARSYEQYF. As DNA, the CDR3 is TGTGCCAGCAGCCCCCGGGGGGCGCGGTCCTACGAGCAGTACTTC.

This chain joins TRBV7-9 and TRBJ2-2; D is unclear. Trimming removed 7 bases from V and 0 bases from J, with 15 bases in between. The CDR3 is 16 residues long. Germline CDR1 is SEHNR and CDR2 is FQNEAQ (reference sequence). CDR3: CASTKALNPNTGELFF. The CDR3 nucleotides read TGTGCCAGCACCAAAGCACTGAACCCGAACACCGGGGAGCTGTTTTTT. Drawing the rest from reference TRBV7-9 and TRBJ2-2, the complete variable domain is DTGVSQNPRHKITKRGQNVTFRCDPISEHNRLYWYRQTLGQGPEFLTYFQNEAQLEKSRLLSDRFSAERPKGSFSTLEIQRTEQGDSAMYLCASTKALNPNTGELFFGEGSRLTVL.

The chain joins TRBV5-5 to TRBJ1-5; maybe TRBD1 (5 bases). Per germline, CDR1 SGHKS and CDR2 YYEKEE (reference sequence). This CDR3 has 14 residues. Trimming took 4 bases from V and 6 from J, leaving 14 bases between them. As DNA, the CDR3 is TGTGCCAGCAGCGTTGGAGAAGGGGCTCAGCCCCAGCATTTT. Translating gives CASSVGEGAQPQHF.

The rearrangement joins TRBV27 to TRBJ2-5; tentatively, D is TRBD1 (5 bases). CDR1 and CDR2 from the germline V gene are MNHEY and SMNVEV (reference sequence). Trimming pared 1 base from V and 5 bases from J, leaving 11 bases between. There are 14 residues in the CDR3. CDR3 amino acids: CASSLLSGLETQYF. CDR3 DNA sequence: TGTGCCAGCAGTTTATTGTCAGGGCTGGAGACCCAGTACTTC.

The V call is TRBV7-9, the J call TRBJ2-5; perhaps TRBD1 as D (6 bases). The V end lost 3 bases, the J end lost 3 bases, and 11 bases lay between the germline ends. The CDR3 runs 14 residues. The V gene's germline CDR1 is SEHNR and CDR2 FQNEAQ (reference sequence). CDR3 sequence: CASSFAGTKETQYF. CDR3 sequence (DNA): TGTGCCAGCAGCTTTGCCGGGACAAAAGAGACCCAGTACTTC.

This clone was observed a single time. The chain joins TRBV4-1 to TRBJ1-1, with 7 bases that match TRBD1. Germline loops: CDR1 MGHRA, CDR2 YSYEKL. The V segment lost 4 bases and the J segment 11 bases; nucleotides outside the gene matches: 10. The CDR3 runs 13 residues. CDR3 sequence (DNA): TGCGCCAGCAGCCCCTCCACAGGGGCGGATGCTTTCTTT. The encoded protein is CASSPSTGADAFF.

The rearrangement links TRBV4-2 to TRBJ2-3; 14 nucleotides match TRBD2. The ends lost 0 bases at V and 8 bases at J; junction bases unmatched: 4. There are 16 residues in the CDR3. In germline, CDR1 is LGHNA, CDR2 YNFKEQ. CDR3 DNA: TGTGCCAGCAGCCAAGAGACTAGCGGGGGGGTGTCTACGCAGTATTTT. Its translation is CASSQETSGGVSTQYF.

This chain connects TRBV4-3 to TRBJ1-2; tentative D call: TRBD1 (5 bases). V gave up 0 bases and J gave up 4 bases, with 12 bases separating them. The germline V gene encodes CDR1 LGHNA and CDR2 YSLEER. CDR3 size: 15 residues. This CDR3 is CASSQDWQGSYGYTF. The CDR3 nucleotides read TGCGCCAGCAGCCAAGATTGGCAGGGATCCTATGGCTACACCTTC.

The chain couples TRBV18 to TRBJ1-5; D ambiguous. The CDR3 has 16 residues. Germline CDR1 is KGHSH and CDR2 is LQKENI. Deletions cut 2 bases from V and 5 bases from J, with 16 bases between. This CDR3 is CASSPFHPGFDQPQHF. In DNA form, the CDR3 reads TGTGCCAGCTCACCATTTCATCCGGGATTTGATCAGCCCCAGCATTTT.

CDR3 region: CASSIREGNQPQHF. The CDR3 DNA is TGTGCCAGTAGTATCAGGGAGGGCAATCAGCCCCAGCATTTT. The gene calls are TRBV19 and TRBJ1-5, with D possibly being TRBD1 (5 bases). CDR1 is LNHDA, CDR2 SQIVND, per germline (reference sequence). This CDR3 contains 14 residues. Trimming left V 3 bases short and J 2 bases short, with 8 bases between.

The chain uses TRBV28 and TRBJ1-4, with TRBD1 identical over 8 bases. This CDR3 region has 15 residues. Germline CDR1 is MDHEN and CDR2 is SYDVKM. V was pared by 5 bases and J by 7 bases, with 9 bases of the junction left unmatched. CDR3 DNA: TGTGCCAGCAGTGCCCCGACAGGGGCCTTTGAAAAACTGTTTTTT. Amino acid sequence: CASSAPTGAFEKLFF.

The chain recombines TRBV6-1 with TRBJ1-5; unclear D gene. Germline V lookup: CDR1 MNHNS, CDR2 SASEGT. Trimming removed 5 bases at V and 0 bases at J, with 11 bases between. This CDR3 spans 15 amino acids. CDR3 bases: TGTGCCAGCAGTATCGAACAACATAGCAATCAGCCCCAGCATTTT. It is translated as CASSIEQHSNQPQHF.

The chain recombines TRBV5-4 with TRBJ1-2; tentatively, D is TRBD1 (5 bases). The CDR3 loop spans 14 amino acids. Per the germline V gene, CDR1 is SGHNT and CDR2 is YYREEE (reference sequence). The V end lost 2 bases, the J end lost 4 bases, and 12 bases lay between the germline ends. The CDR3 here is CASSFAGYGYGYTF. In nucleotides, the CDR3 is TGTGCCAGCAGCTTTGCAGGGTATGGCTATGGCTACACCTTC. The variable domain in full, completed from reference TRBV5-4 and TRBJ1-2, reads ETGVTQSPTHLIKTRGQQVTLRCSSQSGHNTVSWYQQALGQGPQFIFQYYREEENGRGNFPPRFSGLQFPNYSSELNVNALELDDSALYLCASSFAGYGYGYTFGSGTRLTVV.

V and J are TRBV27 and TRBJ1-5, with TRBD1 as a possible D gene (5 bases). Trimming stripped 3 bases from V and 2 bases from J, with 11 bases between. The CDR3 has 15 residues. Germline assignment: CDR1 MNHEY and CDR2 SMNVEV (reference sequence). The CDR3 region has the DNA TGTGCCAGCAGTTTGGGGGGGTTGGGCAATCAGCCCCAGCATTTT. Residues: CASSLGGLGNQPQHF.

J is TRBJ2-1 and V is TRBV9; 11 bases align to TRBD1. The V segment lost 0 bases and the J segment 7 bases; nucleotides outside the gene matches: 6. Germline V gene sequence: CDR1 SGDLS, CDR2 YYNGEE. This CDR3 region has 16 residues. CDR3 loop: CASSVGRDRGWNEQFF. The DNA for the CDR3 is TGTGCCAGCAGCGTAGGCCGGGACAGGGGGTGGAATGAGCAGTTCTTC. Looking up the rest from reference TRBV9 and TRBJ2-1 gives the full variable domain: DSGVTQTPKHLITATGQRVTLRCSPRSGDLSVYWYQQSLDQGLQFLIQYYNGEERAKGNILERFSAQQFPDLHSELNLSSLELGDSALYFCASSVGRDRGWNEQFFGPGTRLTVL.

The rearrangement joins TRBV9 to TRBJ1-1; unclear D gene. This CDR3 comprises 14 residues. V was cut by 3 bases and J by 4 bases, with 13 bases left in between. Germline values: CDR1 SGDLS, CDR2 YYNGEE. Here the CDR3 DNA reads TGTGCCAGCAGCGCCGGGTGGATGGGCACTGAAGCTTTCTTT. This encodes CASSAGWMGTEAFF.

The CDR3 bases are TGTGCCAGCAGCCTTCCGGGGACTAATGAAAAACTGTTTTTT. Amino acid sequence: CASSLPGTNEKLFF. The V call is TRBV5-6, the J call TRBJ1-4; D is unclear. The germline V gene has CDR1 SGHDT and CDR2 YYEEEE. The CDR3 consists of 14 residues. Trimming took off 4 bases at V and 2 bases at J, with 9 bases between the two ends.

The CDR3 here is CSVGGRDTGELFF. CDR3 nucleotide sequence: TGCAGCGTGGGCGGGCGGGACACCGGGGAGCTGTTTTTT. The chain has TRBV29-1 and TRBJ2-2; TRBD2 might be the D (5 bases). V lost 6 bases to trimming and J lost 3 bases, with 11 bases between them. The CDR3 extends over 13 amino acids. CDR1 SQVTM and CDR2 ANQGSEA come from the germline V gene.

The chain joins TRBV14 to TRBJ2-7, with D possibly TRBD1 on 6 matching bases. CDR1 and CDR2 (germline): SGHDN, FVKESK. With 3 bases removed from V and 5 bases from J, the gap between germline ends came to 14 bases. The CDR3 loop spans 14 amino acids. In nucleotides, the CDR3 is TGTGCCAGCAGCCAGCAGCAGGGGTCCCACGAGCAGTACTTC. Encoded protein: CASSQQQGSHEQYF.

This chain joins TRBV27 and TRBJ1-6, with D possibly TRBD1 on 6 matching bases. There are 15 residues in the CDR3. V was shortened by 3 bases and J by 11 bases, with 17 bases between the two germline ends. Germline CDR1 reads MNHEY; CDR2 reads SMNVEV (reference sequence). CDR3 amino acids: CASSFDRSRGTPLHF. For the CDR3, the DNA is TGTGCCAGCAGTTTCGACCGATCAAGGGGGACACCCCTCCACTTT.

The J gene is TRBJ1-4, the V gene TRBV2; the match to TRBD1 covers 7 bases. The CDR3 totals 15 residues. Germline V gene sequence: CDR1 SNHLY, CDR2 FYNNEI. The ends lost 4 bases at V and 3 bases at J; junction bases unmatched: 5. The CDR3: CASSGRQGSNEKLFF. CDR3 nucleotides: TGTGCCAGCAGTGGAAGACAGGGTTCTAATGAAAAACTGTTTTTT.

The V gene is TRBV4-1, the J gene TRBJ2-3; 7 positions agree with TRBD2. CDR1 and CDR2 from the germline V gene are MGHRA and YSYEKL. The CDR3 runs 17 residues. With V trimmed by 1 base and J by 2 bases, 9 bases remained unmatched. This CDR3 reads CASSQVGLGKNTDTQYF. The CDR3 nucleotides read TGCGCCAGCAGCCAAGTAGGACTAGGTAAAAACACAGATACGCAGTATTTT.

The chain carries TRBV30 and TRBJ1-6; 8 bases align to TRBD1. Germline values: CDR1 GTSNPN, CDR2 SVGIG (reference sequence). The CDR3 contains 12 residues. With V trimmed by 5 bases and J by 7 bases, 1 base remained unmatched. DNA of the CDR3: TGTGCCTGGGGGACAGGAAATTCACCCCTCCACTTT. Residues: CAWGTGNSPLHF.